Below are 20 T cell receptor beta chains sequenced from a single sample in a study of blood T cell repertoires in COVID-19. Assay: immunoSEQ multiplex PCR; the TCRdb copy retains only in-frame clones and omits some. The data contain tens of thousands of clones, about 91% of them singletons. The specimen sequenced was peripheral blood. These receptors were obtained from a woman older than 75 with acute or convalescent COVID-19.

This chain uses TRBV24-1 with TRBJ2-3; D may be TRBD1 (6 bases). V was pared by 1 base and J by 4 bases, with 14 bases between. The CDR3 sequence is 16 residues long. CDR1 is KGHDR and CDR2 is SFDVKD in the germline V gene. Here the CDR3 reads CATSDFTGSRADTQYF. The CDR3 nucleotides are TGTGCCACCAGTGATTTTACAGGGTCTCGCGCAGATACGCAGTATTTT.

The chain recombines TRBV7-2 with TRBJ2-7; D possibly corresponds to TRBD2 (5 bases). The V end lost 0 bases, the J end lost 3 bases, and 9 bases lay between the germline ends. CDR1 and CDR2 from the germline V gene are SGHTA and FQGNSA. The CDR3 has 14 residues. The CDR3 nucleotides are TGTGCCAGCAGCTTAGCATCGGGAAGCTACGAGCAGTACTTC. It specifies CASSLASGSYEQYF.

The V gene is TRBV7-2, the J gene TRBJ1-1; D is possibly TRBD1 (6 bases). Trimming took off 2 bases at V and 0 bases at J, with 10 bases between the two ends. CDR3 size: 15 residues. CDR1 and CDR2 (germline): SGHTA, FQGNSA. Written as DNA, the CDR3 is TGTGCCAGCAGCTTACAGGGGCCGGTGAACACTGAAGCTTTCTTT. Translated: CASSLQGPVNTEAFF.

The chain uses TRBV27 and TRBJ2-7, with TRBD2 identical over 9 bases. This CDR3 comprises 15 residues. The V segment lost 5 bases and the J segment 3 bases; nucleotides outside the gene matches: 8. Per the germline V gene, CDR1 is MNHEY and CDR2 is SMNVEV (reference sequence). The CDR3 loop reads CASSPRGSGSYEQYF. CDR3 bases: TGTGCCAGCAGTCCCCGGGGTAGCGGGAGCTACGAGCAGTACTTC.

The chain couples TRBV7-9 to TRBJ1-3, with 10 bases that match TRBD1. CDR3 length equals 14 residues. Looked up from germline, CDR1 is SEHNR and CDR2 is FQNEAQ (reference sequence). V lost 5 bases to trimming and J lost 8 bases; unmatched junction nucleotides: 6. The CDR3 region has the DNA TGTGCCAGCAGCCGCGACAGGGGGCGAGACACCATATATTTT. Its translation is CASSRDRGRDTIYF.

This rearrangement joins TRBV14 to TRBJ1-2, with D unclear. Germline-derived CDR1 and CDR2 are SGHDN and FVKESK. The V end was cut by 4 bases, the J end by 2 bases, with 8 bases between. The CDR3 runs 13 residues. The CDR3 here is CASSRLENYGYTF. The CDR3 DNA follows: TGTGCCAGCAGCCGACTGGAAAACTATGGCTACACCTTC.

CDR3 residues: CASSLLQGNTGELFF. Written as DNA, the CDR3 is TGCGCCAGCAGCCTCCTCCAGGGAAACACCGGGGAGCTGTTTTTT. The chain recombines TRBV5-1 with TRBJ2-2; possible D gene TRBD1, 5 bases. This CDR3 region has 15 residues. Germline CDR1 reads SGHRS; CDR2 reads YFSETQ. V shed 4 bases and J shed 2 bases, with 12 bases lying between them.

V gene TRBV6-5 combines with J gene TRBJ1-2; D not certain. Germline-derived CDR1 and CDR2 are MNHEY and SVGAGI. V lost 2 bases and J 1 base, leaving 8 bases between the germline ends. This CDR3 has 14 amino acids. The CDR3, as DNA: TGTGCCAGCAGTTACCGGGAGATTAACTATGGCTACACCTTC. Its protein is CASSYREINYGYTF.

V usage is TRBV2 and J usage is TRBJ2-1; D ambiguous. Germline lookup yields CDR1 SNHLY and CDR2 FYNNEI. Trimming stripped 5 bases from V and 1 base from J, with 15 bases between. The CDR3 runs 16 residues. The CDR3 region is CASSPTLIGSYNEQFF. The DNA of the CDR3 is TGTGCCAGCAGTCCTACCCTCATCGGGTCCTACAATGAGCAGTTCTTC.

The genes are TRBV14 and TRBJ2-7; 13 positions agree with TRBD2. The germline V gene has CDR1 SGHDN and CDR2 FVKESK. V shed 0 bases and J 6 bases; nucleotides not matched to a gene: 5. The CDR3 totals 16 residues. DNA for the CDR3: TGTGCCAGCAGCCAAGAACGAGGACTAGCGGGAGCCGAGCAGTACTTC. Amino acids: CASSQERGLAGAEQYF.

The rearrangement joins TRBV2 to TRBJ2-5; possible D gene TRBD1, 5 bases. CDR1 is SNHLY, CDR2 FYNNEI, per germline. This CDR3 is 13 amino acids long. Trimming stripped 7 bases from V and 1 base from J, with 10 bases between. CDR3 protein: CASTWGLQETQYF. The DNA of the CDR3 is TGTGCCAGCACCTGGGGCCTCCAAGAGACCCAGTACTTC.

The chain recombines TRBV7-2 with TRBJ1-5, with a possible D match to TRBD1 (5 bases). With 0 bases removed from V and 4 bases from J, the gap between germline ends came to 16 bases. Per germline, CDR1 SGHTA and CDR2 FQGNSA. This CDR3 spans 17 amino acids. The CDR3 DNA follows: TGTGCCAGCAGCTTAGCGTATCCCCCCCGGGGGAATCAGCCCCAGCATTTT. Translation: CASSLAYPPRGNQPQHF.

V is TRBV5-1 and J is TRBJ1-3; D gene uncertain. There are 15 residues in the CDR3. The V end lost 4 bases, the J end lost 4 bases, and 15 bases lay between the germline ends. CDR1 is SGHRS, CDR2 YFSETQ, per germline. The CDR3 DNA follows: TGCGCCAGCAGCCGAGGACTTGGGGAAGGAAACACCATATATTTT. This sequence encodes CASSRGLGEGNTIYF.

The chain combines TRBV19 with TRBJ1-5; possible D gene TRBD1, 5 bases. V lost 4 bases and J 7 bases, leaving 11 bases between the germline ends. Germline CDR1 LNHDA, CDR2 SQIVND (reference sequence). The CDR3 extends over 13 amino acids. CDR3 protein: CASSKGFGQPQHF. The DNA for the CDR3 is TGTGCCAGTAGTAAGGGGTTCGGGCAGCCCCAGCATTTT.

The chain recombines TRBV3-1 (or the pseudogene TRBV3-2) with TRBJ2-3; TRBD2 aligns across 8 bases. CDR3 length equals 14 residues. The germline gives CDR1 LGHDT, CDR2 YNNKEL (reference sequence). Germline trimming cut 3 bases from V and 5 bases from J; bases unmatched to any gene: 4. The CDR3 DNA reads TGTGCCAGCAGCCACAGCGGGAGAGGAGATACGCAGTATTTT. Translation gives CASSHSGRGDTQYF.

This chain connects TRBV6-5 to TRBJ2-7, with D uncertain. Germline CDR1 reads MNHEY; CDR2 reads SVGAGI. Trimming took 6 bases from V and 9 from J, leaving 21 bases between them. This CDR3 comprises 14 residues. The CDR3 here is CASRESSSPIGQYF. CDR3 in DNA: TGTGCCAGCAGGGAGAGTAGCAGCCCTATTGGGCAGTACTTC.

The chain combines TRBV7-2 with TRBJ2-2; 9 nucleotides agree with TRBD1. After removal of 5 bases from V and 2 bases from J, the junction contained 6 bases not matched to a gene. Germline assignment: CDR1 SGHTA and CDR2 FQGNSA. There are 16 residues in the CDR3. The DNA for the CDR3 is TGTGCCAGCAGCGCGCTGGGACAGGGCAACACCGGGGAGCTGTTTTTT. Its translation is CASSALGQGNTGELFF. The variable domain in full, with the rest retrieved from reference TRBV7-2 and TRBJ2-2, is GAGVSQSPSNKVTEKGKDVELRCDPISGHTALYWYRQSLGQGLEFLIYFQGNSAPDKSGLPSDRFSAERTGGSVSTLTIQRTQQEDSAVYLCASSALGQGNTGELFFGEGSRLTVL.

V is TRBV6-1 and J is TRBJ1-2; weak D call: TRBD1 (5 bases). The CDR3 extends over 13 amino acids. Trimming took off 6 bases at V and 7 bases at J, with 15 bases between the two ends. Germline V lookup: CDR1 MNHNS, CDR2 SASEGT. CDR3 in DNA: TGTGCCAGCAGGGTACGCAGGGAGGGTGGCTACACCTTC. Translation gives CASRVRREGGYTF.

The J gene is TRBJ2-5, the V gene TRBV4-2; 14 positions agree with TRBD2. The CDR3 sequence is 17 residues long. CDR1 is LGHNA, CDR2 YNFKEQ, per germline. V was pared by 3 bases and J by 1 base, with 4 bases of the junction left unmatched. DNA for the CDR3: TGTGCCAGCAGCCAGACTAGCGGGGGGGTCCTCCAAGAGACCCAGTACTTC. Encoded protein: CASSQTSGGVLQETQYF.

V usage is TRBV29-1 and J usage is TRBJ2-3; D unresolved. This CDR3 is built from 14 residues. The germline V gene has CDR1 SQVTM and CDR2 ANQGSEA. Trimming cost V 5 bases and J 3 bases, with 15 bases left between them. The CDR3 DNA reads TGCAGCGTTTATCAGAGGATGGAAACAGATACGCAGTATTTT. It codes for CSVYQRMETDTQYF.